This T cell receptor (beta chain) was documented in a study of PD-L1 blockade in urothelial cancer. For the study at large: Males with bladder-origin urothelial cancer made up about 85% of the roughly 29 patients. Individuals in the cohort had been given 0 to 3 earlier chemotherapy regimens.

Here immunoSEQ multiplex PCR was the method, and the copy in TCRdb shows in-frame clones only, minus some. The table includes 55,000 or so clones, 84% detected once. CDR3 size: 13 residues. The germline gives CDR1 SQVTM, CDR2 ANQGSEA. Trimming removed 5 bases from V and 1 base from J, with 11 bases in between. Per patient, between 1 and 8 samples were collected at pretreatment and on-treatment time points. This receptor was taken from a man aged 35 to 55 with urothelial cancer. Sequencing used PBMCs, obtained around atezolizumab (anti-PD-L1) treatment. The rearrangement links TRBV29-1 to TRBJ1-2, with D perhaps TRBD1 (5 bases). This CDR3 reads CSVYDRNNYGYTF. The CDR3 DNA reads TGCAGCGTTTACGACAGAAATAACTATGGCTACACCTTC.